The 18 T cell receptor beta chains below all came from one sample that was sequenced in a study of response to subunit inactivated influenza vaccine. TCRdb recomputed calls from the RT-PCR reads with MiXCR, one row per CDR3 protein. The table has around 190,000 distinct CDR3 sequences, around a tenth seen once; the top ten hold roughly a tenth. This specimen consisted of non-naive T cells sorted from PBMCs, obtained on the day of vaccination. All receptors come from a man aged 50-59 years who received an inactivated influenza vaccine.

This sequence joins TRBV29-1 and TRBJ2-3; D call uncertain. This CDR3 has 13 residues. V lost 4 bases and J 2 bases, leaving 10 bases between the germline ends. The V gene's germline CDR1 is SQVTM and CDR2 ANQGSEA. DNA for the CDR3: TGCAGCGTTGGCGGCACCGCCACAGATACGCAGTATTTT. The encoded protein is CSVGGTATDTQYF.

The V call is TRBV27, the J call TRBJ1-5; 10 nucleotides align to TRBD1. The V gene's germline CDR1 is MNHEY and CDR2 SMNVEV (reference sequence). The CDR3 consists of 15 residues. V was clipped by 4 bases and J by 5 bases; unmatched bases: 5. In DNA, the CDR3 is TGTGCCAGCAGTTCCATGACAGGGGGCCATCAGCCCCAGCATTTT. It encodes CASSSMTGGHQPQHF.

This clonotype was detected a few times. V is TRBV28 and J is TRBJ1-5; maybe TRBD1 (6 bases). This CDR3 comprises 16 residues. Trimming took 6 bases from V and 2 from J, leaving 17 bases between them. CDR1 and CDR2 from the germline V gene are MDHEN and SYDVKM. CDR3 nucleotides: TGTGCCAGCAGGCCAAGAAGGTCAGGGGGCAATCAGCCCCAGCATTTT. It codes for CASRPRRSGGNQPQHF.

At least ten counts were recorded for this clonotype. The chain is built from TRBV20-1 and TRBJ2-7; 8 bases fit TRBD2. CDR3 length: 13 amino acids. The V gene end was trimmed by 4 bases and the J gene end by 3 bases; junction bases not matched to a gene: 5. The germline gives CDR1 DFQATT, CDR2 SNEGSKA (reference sequence). This chain's CDR3 is CSATGSGIYEQYF. The CDR3 nucleotides are TGCAGTGCTACGGGTAGCGGGATCTACGAGCAGTACTTC.

The chain is built from TRBV11-2 and TRBJ2-3, with a possible D match to TRBD2 (7 bases). The CDR3 has 15 amino acids. Germline assignment: CDR1 SGHAT and CDR2 FQNNGV. Trimming left V 3 bases short and J 1 base short, with 11 bases between. The DNA of the CDR3 is TGTGCCAGCAGCTTCGGCGGGGGCCGCACAGATACGCAGTATTTT. It is translated as CASSFGGGRTDTQYF.

The chain couples TRBV29-1 to TRBJ1-2; 9 nucleotides align to TRBD1. Trimming at V came to 6 bases and at J to 6 bases, leaving 11 bases not matched to a gene. The germline V gene has CDR1 SQVTM and CDR2 ANQGSEA. This CDR3 region has 14 residues. This CDR3 reads CSVRQGQGRDGYTF. The CDR3 coding sequence is TGCAGCGTCCGACAGGGACAGGGTCGAGATGGCTACACCTTC. The full variable domain, in which reference TRBV29-1 and TRBJ1-2 provide the parts outside the CDR3, is SAVISQKPSRDICQRGTSLTIQCQVDSQVTMMFWYRQQPGQSLTLIATANQGSEATYESGFVIDKFPISRPNLTFSTLTVSNMSPEDSSIYLCSVRQGQGRDGYTFGSGTRLTVV.

Many counts were recorded for this clonotype. The J gene is TRBJ2-1, the V gene TRBV4-3; the D gene is possibly TRBD2 (5 bases). The CDR3 covers 13 residues. The ends were cut back, 4 bases at V and 9 bases at J, with 13 bases in the middle. Germline V CDR1 and CDR2: LGHNA, YSLEER. The DNA for the CDR3 is TGCGCCAGCAGCCGAAGGGAGACGGGTGAGCAGTTCTTC. Amino acids: CASSRRETGEQFF.

This clonotype was recorded a few times. The chain employs TRBV3-1 and TRBJ1-5, with 9 bases lining up with TRBD1. Germline CDR1 LGHDT, CDR2 YNNKEL (reference sequence). This CDR3 comprises 16 residues. After removal of 3 bases from V and 3 bases from J, the junction contained 6 bases not matched to a gene. The CDR3 protein is CASSQDRTGDNQPQHF. The CDR3 DNA reads TGTGCCAGCAGCCAGGACCGGACAGGGGACAATCAGCCCCAGCATTTT.

The chain is built from TRBV6-2 or TRBV6-3 and TRBJ2-1; TRBD2 agrees at 10 bases. Germline loops: CDR1 MNHEY, CDR2 SVGEGT. This CDR3 is 14 amino acids long. J was trimmed by 3 bases and V by 5 bases; bases with no gene match: 1. The CDR3 nucleotides read TGTGCCAGCAGTCGGACTAGCGGCTACAATGAGCAGTTCTTC. Protein: CASSRTSGYNEQFF.

This clonotype has a count of ten or more. The V call is TRBV5-6, the J call TRBJ2-3; a possible D gene is TRBD1 (6 bases). Trimming removed 1 base from V and 0 bases from J, with 9 bases in between. Germline CDR1 reads SGHDT; CDR2 reads YYEEEE. The CDR3 has 15 amino acids. In DNA form, the CDR3 reads TGTGCCAGCAGCTTGCGTGGGGGCAGCACAGATACGCAGTATTTT. Residues: CASSLRGGSTDTQYF.

This clonotype appeared many times. The J gene is TRBJ1-4, the V gene TRBV7-9, with 7 bases aligning to TRBD1. CDR3 size: 15 residues. Germline-derived CDR1 and CDR2 are SEHNR and FQNEAQ (reference sequence). With 5 bases clipped from V and 6 bases from J, the junction kept 9 bases outside the gene matches. The CDR3 reads CASSKDRGRDEKLFF. The CDR3, as DNA: TGTGCCAGCAGCAAAGATAGGGGGCGAGATGAAAAACTGTTTTTT. The full variable domain, in which reference TRBV7-9 and TRBJ1-4 provide the parts outside the CDR3, is DTGVSQNPRHKITKRGQNVTFRCDPISEHNRLYWYRQTLGQGPEFLTYFQNEAQLEKSRLLSDRFSAERPKGSFSTLEIQRTEQGDSAMYLCASSKDRGRDEKLFFGSGTQLSVL.

This clonotype was found many times. The chain is built from TRBV9 and TRBJ2-7; perhaps TRBD1 as D (6 bases). Germline CDR1 and CDR2: SGDLS and YYNGEE. The CDR3 is 14 residues long. V was shortened by 4 bases and J by 3 bases, with 14 bases between the two germline ends. The chain's CDR3 is CASSPGAVHYEQYF. The CDR3, as DNA: TGTGCCAGCAGCCCAGGGGCCGTCCACTACGAGCAGTACTTC.

The V and J genes are TRBV11-3 and TRBJ2-1, with TRBD2 identical over 13 bases. The CDR3 spans 17 residues. V trimming: 4 bases; J trimming: 8 bases; junction bases outside the gene matches: 11. The germline CDR1 and CDR2 sequences are SGHNT and YENEEA. CDR3 amino acids: CASSYGLAGDREDEQFF. The CDR3 DNA is TGTGCCAGCAGCTACGGACTAGCGGGAGATAGGGAGGATGAGCAGTTCTTC. Full variable domain (outside the CDR3, taken from reference TRBV11-3 and TRBJ2-1): EAGVVQSPRYKIIEKKQPVAFWCNPISGHNTLYWYLQNLGQGPELLIRYENEEAVDDSQLPKDRFSAERLKGVDSTLKIQPAELGDSAVYLCASSYGLAGDREDEQFFGPGTRLTVL.

The chain has TRBV6-4 and TRBJ2-7; weak D call: TRBD1 (5 bases). Trimming took off 2 bases at V and 5 bases at J, with 13 bases between the two ends. Germline loops: CDR1 MRHNA, CDR2 SNTAGT. The CDR3 length is 14 residues. CDR3: CASSDQGKENEQYF. In DNA form, the CDR3 reads TGTGCCAGCAGTGACCAGGGAAAAGAGAACGAGCAGTACTTC.

Notes on this clonotype: A much larger clone differs by one base, so this may be a read error. The rearrangement joins TRBV5-3 to TRBJ2-5; possible D gene TRBD2, 5 bases. TRBV5-3 is classed as an ORF, of uncertain function. The CDR3 is made up of 15 amino acids. Trimming stripped 8 bases from V and 2 bases from J, with 19 bases between. The CDR3 reads CARSPEASPQETQYF. The CDR3 DNA sequence: TGTGCCAGGAGCCCCGAGGCTAGCCCTCAAGAGACCCAGTACTTC.

This clonotype occurred many times. This chain links TRBV6-5 with TRBJ2-2; 9 bases fit TRBD2. CDR1 and CDR2 (germline): MNHEY, SVGAGI. This CDR3 has 15 amino acids. Trimming removed 2 bases from V and 4 bases from J; junction bases left unmatched: 2. The CDR3 DNA reads as TGTGCCAGCAGTTACGCGGGAGGGAGCACCGGGGAGCTGTTTTTT. This codes for CASSYAGGSTGELFF.

This clonotype occurred a few times. J is TRBJ2-6 and V is TRBV12-3 or TRBV12-4; D remains ambiguous. V lost 2 bases, J lost 0 bases, and 11 bases lay in between. The CDR3 sequence is 17 residues long. The CDR3 here is CASSLRAASSGANVLTF. In DNA, the CDR3 is TGTGCCAGCAGTTTACGGGCCGCCAGCTCTGGGGCCAACGTCCTGACTTTC.

This clonotype was seen more than once but under ten times. The gene calls are TRBV28 and TRBJ1-1; D not certain. V shed 1 base and J shed 0 bases, with 6 bases lying between them. Germline V gene data show CDR1 as MDHEN and CDR2 as SYDVKM. The CDR3 extends over 14 amino acids. The CDR3 loop is CASSLSPLNTEAFF. The CDR3 DNA follows: TGTGCCAGCAGTTTATCCCCACTGAACACTGAAGCTTTCTTT.